This T cell receptor (beta chain) emerged from a study of cytomegalovirus exposure and HLA in healthy donors. The primer mix had 60 Vbeta and 13 Jbeta primers. Measured with immunoSEQ multiplex PCR; TCRdb has only the in-frame clones, and not every one. Among roughly 230,000 clones listed, around 80% were seen once. CDR1 MNHEY and CDR2 SMNVEV come from the germline V gene (reference sequence). V was trimmed by 7 bases and J by 0 bases, leaving 13 bases between them. This CDR3 comprises 15 residues. The receptor was derived from a boy aged 10-17 years in good health and CMV-seronegative. V usage is TRBV27 and J usage is TRBJ1-5, with a weak D call TRBD1 (6 bases). The sample consisted of PBMCs. The CDR3 region is CASIQGSYSNQPQHF. The CDR3 nucleotides read TGTGCCAGCATACAGGGTAGCTATAGCAATCAGCCCCAGCATTTT.